This entry lists 23 T cell receptor beta chains sequenced from one sample in a study of T-cell reconstitution after alpha-beta-depleted transplantation in children. Using unique molecular identifiers, the investigators prepared the TCRbeta library. One entry per CDR3 protein results from TCRdb running MiXCR on the PCR reads. The data contain roughly 200,000 distinct CDR3 sequences, around 9.9% of them singletons. Material: PBMCs, obtained before TCRalphabeta/CD19-depleted stem cell transplant. The receptors shown here come from a child less than two years old with acute myeloid leukemia, due to receive a stem cell transplant.

This clonotype was counted only a few times. The V call is TRBV18, the J call TRBJ2-2, with 9 bases that match TRBD1. V lost 0 bases, J lost 1 base, and 3 bases stayed unmatched. The germline gives CDR1 KGHSH, CDR2 LQKENI. The CDR3 loop spans 17 amino acids. For the CDR3, the DNA is TGTGCCAGCTCACCACCTGGACAGGGGCAGAACACCGGGGAGCTGTTTTTT. Translation: CASSPPGQGQNTGELFF.

This clonotype was seen at least ten times. CDR3 coding DNA: TGCAGTGCTAGGAGGACTAGCACAGATACGCAGTATTTT. This translates into CSARRTSTDTQYF. This chain uses TRBV20-1 with TRBJ2-3, with D possibly TRBD2 on 5 matching bases. Trimming shortened V by 3 bases and J by 0 bases, and 7 bases separated the two germline ends. Germline V gene sequence: CDR1 DFQATT, CDR2 SNEGSKA (reference sequence). CDR3 length equals 13 residues.

This clonotype occurred many times. This chain connects TRBV12-3 or TRBV12-4 to TRBJ1-4; 8 bases match TRBD1. The CDR3 is 14 amino acids. V was pared by 6 bases and J by 2 bases, with 2 bases of the junction left unmatched. DNA for the CDR3: TGTGCCAGCAGGGACAGGGTCACTAATGAAAAACTGTTTTTT. Encoded protein: CASRDRVTNEKLFF.

The chain is built from TRBV29-1 and TRBJ2-1; the D is unclear. The CDR3 is 12 residues long. The V gene lost 3 bases and the J gene lost 3 bases, with 6 bases spanning the gap. The V gene's germline CDR1 is SQVTM and CDR2 ANQGSEA. The CDR3 loop is CSVDDGYNEQFF. In DNA, the CDR3 is TGCAGCGTTGACGACGGCTACAATGAGCAGTTCTTC.

This clonotype was picked up a small number of times. The chain uses TRBV18 and TRBJ1-1; TRBD1 might be the D (5 bases). V was trimmed by 6 bases and J by 7 bases, leaving 18 bases between them. This CDR3 contains 14 residues. The V gene's germline CDR1 is KGHSH and CDR2 LQKENI. The CDR3 loop reads CASSLPGGVGEAFF. CDR3 nucleotides: TGTGCCAGCTCCCTCCCAGGAGGGGTGGGTGAAGCTTTCTTT.

As to this clonotype: A much larger clone is a single base away; this may be a read error. The chain links TRBV10-3 to TRBJ2-1; TRBD2 matches at 7 bases. Germline V gives CDR1 ENHRY, CDR2 SYGVKD. The CDR3 is made up of 16 amino acids. Unmatched junction bases numbered 18, after V lost 8 bases and J lost 8 bases. The CDR3 loop is CAIGGTIGGPGDEQFF. The CDR3 DNA reads as TGTGCCATCGGCGGGACTATCGGGGGACCGGGGGATGAGCAGTTCTTC.

The chain is built from TRBV9 and TRBJ1-4, with TRBD1 identical over 9 bases. Germline CDR1 and CDR2: SGDLS and YYNGEE. Trimming cost V 3 bases and J 7 bases; bases outside gene matches: 7. This CDR3 has 15 residues. The CDR3 coding sequence is TGTGCCAGCAGCGGGGACAGGGTTCCCGGTGAAAAACTGTTTTTT. It translates to CASSGDRVPGEKLFF.

This clonotype was recorded at least ten times. The DNA for the CDR3 is TGCAGTGCGAGTCCTCTCGGGACTAGTACCTACGAGCAGTACTTC. Protein sequence: CSASPLGTSTYEQYF. The V gene is TRBV20-1, the J gene TRBJ2-7; 8 bases are a match to TRBD2. The CDR3 sequence is 15 residues long. V was pared by 6 bases and J by 2 bases, with 12 bases of the junction left unmatched. Germline V gene data show CDR1 as DFQATT and CDR2 as SNEGSKA (reference sequence).

The genes are TRBV5-1 and TRBJ2-5; 7 positions match TRBD1. The CDR3 sequence is 15 residues long. Germline CDR1 and CDR2: SGHRS and YFSETQ. Trimming removed 4 bases from V and 4 bases from J; junction bases left unmatched: 10. The CDR3 loop is CASSPGQPFGETQYF. CDR3 in DNA: TGCGCCAGCAGCCCGGGACAGCCCTTTGGAGAGACCCAGTACTTC.

This clonotype showed up many times. V and J are TRBV20-1 and TRBJ2-2; D is perhaps TRBD1 or TRBD2 (5 bases each). V was shortened by 1 base and J by 5 bases, with 14 bases between the two germline ends. The CDR3 contains 15 residues. In germline, CDR1 is DFQATT, CDR2 SNEGSKA (reference sequence). In DNA form, the CDR3 reads TGCAGTGCTAGAGCTCCAGGGTGGAGGACCGGGGAGCTGTTTTTT. As protein: CSARAPGWRTGELFF.

The sample holds many counts of this clonotype. The rearrangement uses TRBV7-2 and TRBJ1-2; 9 bases align to TRBD1. V trimming: 7 bases; J trimming: 8 bases; junction bases outside the gene matches: 14. The CDR3 length is 15 residues. Germline assignment: CDR1 SGHTA and CDR2 FQGNSA. The CDR3 here is CASIPGQGTRGGYTF. The CDR3 DNA reads TGTGCCAGCATACCGGGACAGGGCACACGAGGAGGCTACACCTTC.

Concerning this clonotype itself: A much larger clone lies one base from this, so it may be a read error. V gene TRBV6-1 combines with J gene TRBJ2-4, with 7 nucleotides matching TRBD1. With V trimmed by 7 bases and J by 6 bases, 9 bases remained unmatched. Germline assignment: CDR1 MNHNS and CDR2 SASEGT. This CDR3 comprises 14 residues. The CDR3 nucleotides read TGTGCCAGCACCCTGCCGGGACAGCTAAACATTCAGTACTTC. Translation: CASTLPGQLNIQYF.

This clonotype was seen ten or more times. This chain links TRBV29-1 with TRBJ2-7; unclear D gene. The CDR3 spans 11 residues. Germline CDR1 and CDR2: SQVTM and ANQGSEA. The ends were cut back, 4 bases at V and 2 bases at J, with 6 bases in the middle. The DNA for the CDR3 is TGCAGCGTTGGCACCCCCTACGAGCAGTACTTC. Encoded protein: CSVGTPYEQYF.

Details on this clonotype: A much larger clone differs by one base, so this may be a read error. This CDR3 reads CASNINDRADGYTF. Here the CDR3 DNA reads TGCGCCAGCAACATAAACGACAGGGCGGACGGCTACACCTTC. The chain is built from TRBV5-1 and TRBJ1-2, with 7 positions matching TRBD1. The germline CDR1 and CDR2 sequences are SGHRS and YFSETQ. J was trimmed by 8 bases and V by 6 bases; bases with no gene match: 13. The CDR3 is made up of 14 amino acids.

Concerning this clonotype: A much larger clone lies one base from this, so it may be a read error. The CDR3 end shows no conserved phenylalanine or tryptophan, and so a read error is likely. V gene TRBV12-3 or TRBV12-4 combines with J gene TRBJ1-2; no firm D call. V lost 7 bases and J 5 bases, leaving 11 bases between the germline ends. The CDR3 runs to 12 residues. The chain's CDR3 is CASNSKGYGYTL. In DNA form, the CDR3 reads TGTGCCAGCAATTCTAAAGGGTATGGCTACACCCTC.

This clonotype showed up many times. The chain carries TRBV28 and TRBJ1-2, with D maybe TRBD1 (6 bases). V lost 10 bases to trimming and J lost 12 bases, with 18 bases between them. The CDR3 runs to 11 residues. Germline CDR1 and CDR2: MDHEN and SYDVKM. The CDR3 is CATTRGGENTF. For the CDR3, the DNA is TGTGCCACCACGAGGGGGGGTGAAAACACCTTC.

The J gene is TRBJ2-7, the V gene TRBV28; D tentatively fits TRBD1 or TRBD2 (6 bases each). The CDR3 is made up of 15 amino acids. V lost 7 bases to trimming and J lost 2 bases, with 18 bases between them. Germline CDR1 is MDHEN and CDR2 is SYDVKM. The CDR3 is CASTIQTGGPYEQYF. The DNA for the CDR3 is TGTGCCAGCACCATTCAGACCGGGGGCCCCTACGAGCAGTACTTC.

At least ten counts were recorded for this clonotype. The rearrangement uses TRBV28 and TRBJ2-3; 7 nucleotides line up with TRBD1. J lost 1 base, V lost 5 bases, and 3 bases had no gene match. The CDR3 consists of 14 residues. Germline V gene sequence: CDR1 MDHEN, CDR2 SYDVKM. DNA for the CDR3: TGTGCCAGCAGTGGTGACAGGGGCACAGATACGCAGTATTTT. It yields the protein CASSGDRGTDTQYF.

The CDR3 DNA reads TGCGCCAGCAGCCCCTACTCGGGACAAGGATATGGCTACACCTTC. It encodes CASSPYSGQGYGYTF. The gene calls are TRBV4-1 and TRBJ1-2; D is possibly TRBD1 (6 bases). Trimming took off 4 bases at V and 5 bases at J, with 17 bases between the two ends. The CDR3 loop spans 15 amino acids. Germline V gene data show CDR1 as MGHRA and CDR2 as YSYEKL.

This clonotype was found many times. The chain recombines TRBV28 with TRBJ2-7, with D perhaps TRBD1 (5 bases). Germline V gene lookup returns CDR1 MDHEN and CDR2 SYDVKM. V was shortened by 5 bases and J by 0 bases, with 11 bases between the two germline ends. The length of the CDR3 is 14 residues. This chain's CDR3 is CASSPRENSYEQYF. The CDR3 DNA sequence: TGTGCCAGCAGTCCCAGGGAAAACTCCTACGAGCAGTACTTC.

This clonotype was recorded many times. This chain links TRBV7-2 with TRBJ2-3; tentatively, D is TRBD2 (5 bases). Germline values: CDR1 SGHTA, CDR2 FQGNSA. There are 13 residues in the CDR3. V gave up 6 bases and J gave up 0 bases, with 7 bases separating them. Written as DNA, the CDR3 is TGTGCCAGCAGACTAGGGAGCACAGATACGCAGTATTTT. It translates to CASRLGSTDTQYF.

Many counts were recorded for this clonotype. DNA for the CDR3: TGCAGCGCGGGAGAGGATCCGTGGACAGGGGGCTTTGACTATGGCTACACCTTC. Residues: CSAGEDPWTGGFDYGYTF. V gene TRBV29-1 combines with J gene TRBJ1-2, with 11 bases that match TRBD1. CDR3 length: 18 residues. J lost 3 bases, V lost 7 bases, and 19 bases had no gene match. Germline CDR1 is SQVTM and CDR2 is ANQGSEA.

This clonotype was picked up many times. CDR3 sequence reads: CASSVGSYNEQFF. In DNA, the CDR3 is TGTGCCAGCAGCGTGGGCTCCTACAATGAGCAGTTCTTC. This rearrangement joins TRBV9 to TRBJ2-1; no definite D call. Trimming pared 2 bases from V and 0 bases from J, leaving 3 bases between. Germline V gene data show CDR1 as SGDLS and CDR2 as YYNGEE. This CDR3 region has 13 residues.